Here is one T cell receptor beta chain with its context. The antigen remains unidentified. This entry comes from a study of T-cell memory formation after mild COVID-19. Study-level results: The second-wave clones peaking on day 37 were not confirmed as SARS-CoV-2-specific. Shrinking CD4+ clones resided mostly in CM and EM, and CD8+ ones in EMRA.

MiXCR, applied by TCRdb to the 5' RACE reads, yields one record per CDR3 protein. The repertoire includes more than 110,000 distinct CDR3 sequences, 20% to 25% of them detected once, and around a quarter sits in the top ten. CDR1 and CDR2 from the germline V gene are SEHNR and FQNEAQ (reference sequence). The J segment lost 5 bases and the V segment lost 3 bases, leaving 10 bases of the junction unmatched. The CDR3 sequence is 16 residues long. J is TRBJ2-7 and V is TRBV7-9, with TRBD1 identical over 10 bases. The clonotype was recovered from an adult woman who had mild COVID-19 (a few samples of this study predate the infection). Cell type and time point are not known. Sequenced input: PBMCs or a T cell subset sorted from them (not recorded which). The CDR3 DNA reads as TGTGCCAGCAGCTTCTATCCGGGACAGGGGACTCACGAGCAGTACTTC. It specifies CASSFYPGQGTHEQYF.